This TCR beta chain was sequenced for a study of T cells in Graves' hyperthyroidism and ophthalmopathy. This clonotype was seen at least ten times. Its target is unknown. The CDR3 loop spans 15 amino acids. Trimming cost V 6 bases and J 5 bases, with 19 bases left between them. Graves' hyperthyroidism without ophthalmopathy progression within 18 months was termed stable. Diagnosis of hyperthyroidism was new in patients aged 18 to 65, and its duration was under 2 months. The TCR beta CDR3 regions underwent amplification using RNA transcripts as the source. The HTBI set primed first-round TCR CDR3 RT-PCR. TCRdb analysed the multiplex PCR reads with MiXCR anew, one entry per CDR3 protein. The data contain about 570,000 distinct CDR3 sequences, 12% to 15% of them singletons. Whole-study findings and limits: Peripheral blood also featured most of the thyroid clonotypes expanded above 0.001.

This chain connects TRBV12-3 or TRBV12-4 to TRBJ2-5; no clear D gene. The clonotype comes from a woman aged 35 to 49 with Graves' hyperthyroidism. Sequencing was performed on blood. CDR3 DNA: TGTGCCAGCAGCCCCTTCGGACCCTTCGGGGAGACCCAGTACTTC. Translated: CASSPFGPFGETQYF.